This note documents a single TCR beta chain sequence. CDR3 and TCR beta VDJ profiling relied on genomic DNA as the template. TCRdb re-called the reads with MiXCR, one entry per CDR3 protein. The table has some 160,000 distinct CDR3 sequences, less than 50% seen once. The CDR3 extends over 13 amino acids. Germline V lookup: CDR1 ENHRY, CDR2 SYGVKD. Trimming pared 6 bases from V and 7 bases from J, leaving 10 bases between. This sample stems from a study of CD8+CD57+ T cells in acquired aplastic anemia. Previously, flow cytometry had revealed CD8+CD57+ cell expansion in the patients chosen for sequencing.

The rearrangement uses TRBV10-3 and TRBJ1-6; the D gene is possibly TRBD1 (5 bases). Sequencing was done on a sample of sorted CD4+, CD8+, or CD8+CD57+ T cells (not recorded which) from PBMCs. The TCR comes from a human donor with aplastic anemia. The CDR3 loop is CAIRNGGNSPLHF. The DNA of the CDR3 is TGTGCCATCAGGAACGGGGGGAATTCACCCCTCCACTTT.